This is a list of T cell receptor beta chains from one sample in a study of cytomegalovirus exposure and HLA in healthy donors. Profiled with immunoSEQ multiplex PCR; TCRdb holds only in-frame clones, not every one. Among around 150,000 clones listed, around four fifths were seen once. The sample taken for sequencing was PBMCs. These receptors came from a man aged 25-45 years in good health and CMV-seropositive. Both conserved end residues are part of each CDR3.

v_gene,j_gene,CDR3aa
TRBV13,TRBJ1-2,CASSPRPDGYTF
TRBV11-1,TRBJ2-7,CASSLTVRQGAYEQYF
TRBV6-5,TRBJ1-2,CASSNLLPRYYGYTF
TRBV9,TRBJ2-3,CASSVAGGLTDTQYF
TRBV5-6,TRBJ2-7,CASSLGQGQYF
TRBV6-5,TRBJ1-5,CASSDRARQPQHF
TRBV19,TRBJ1-1,CASKEQGARMNTEAFF
TRBV6-5,TRBJ1-1,CASSYRGGNTEAFF
TRBV5-6,TRBJ1-2,CASSIRDREVYGYTF
TRBV6-5,TRBJ1-1,CASSYTGNTEAFF
TRBV11-2,TRBJ2-5,CASSPRTGQETQYF
TRBV5-5,TRBJ2-5,CASSLAPSGAQETQYF
TRBV7-2,TRBJ2-7,CASSLAGLANEQYF
TRBV6-1,TRBJ1-6,CASSETQGGHSPLHF
TRBV11-2,TRBJ2-7,CASSFDRGPYEQYF
TRBV5-8,TRBJ1-5,CASSLARDSYSNQPQHF
TRBV4-3,TRBJ1-4,CASSRLSHRGRGNEKLFF
TRBV19,TRBJ1-5,CASSIEVSYSNQPQHF
TRBV5-1,TRBJ2-7,CASSLAAGTSYEQYF
TRBV4-3,TRBJ1-4,CASSLRLGGVDEKLFF
TRBV7-9,TRBJ1-4,CASSFGTGYEKLFF
TRBV9,TRBJ2-3,CASSDGLIDTQYF
TRBV4-1,TRBJ1-2,CASSPRRDREGGTF
TRBV18,TRBJ2-7,CASSPGGLGEQYF
TRBV6-5,TRBJ1-2,CASSYSGQGAGGYTF